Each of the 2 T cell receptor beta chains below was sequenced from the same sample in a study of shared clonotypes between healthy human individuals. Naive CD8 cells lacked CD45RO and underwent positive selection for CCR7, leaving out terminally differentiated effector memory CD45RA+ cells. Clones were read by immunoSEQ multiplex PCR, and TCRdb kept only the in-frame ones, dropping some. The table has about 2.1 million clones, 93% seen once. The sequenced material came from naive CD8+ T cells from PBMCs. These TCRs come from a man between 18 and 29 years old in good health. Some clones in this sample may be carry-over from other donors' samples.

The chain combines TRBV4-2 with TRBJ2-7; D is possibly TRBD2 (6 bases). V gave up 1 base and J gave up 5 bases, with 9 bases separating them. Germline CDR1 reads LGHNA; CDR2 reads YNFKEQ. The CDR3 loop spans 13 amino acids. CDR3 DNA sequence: TGTGCCAGCAGCCAAGTAACGGGGGACGAGCAGTACTTC. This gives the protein CASSQVTGDEQYF.

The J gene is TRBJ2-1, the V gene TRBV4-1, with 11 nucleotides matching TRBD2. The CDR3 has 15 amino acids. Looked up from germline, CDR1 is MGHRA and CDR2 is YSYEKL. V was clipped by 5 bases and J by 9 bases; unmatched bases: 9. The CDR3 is CASSSIAGGQGEQFF. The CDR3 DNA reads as TGCGCCAGCAGCTCGATAGCGGGAGGGCAAGGTGAGCAGTTCTTC.